This T cell receptor beta chain was captured in a study of blood T cell repertoires in COVID-19. Study-wide context: The study drew acute and convalescent COVID-19 samples from the United States, Italy and Spain. PBMCs, B-cell-depleted T cells, or T cells provided the cDNA or gDNA that made up the material.

Germline lookup yields CDR1 LNHDA and CDR2 SQIVND (reference sequence). Trimming took 5 bases from V and 2 from J; bases not matched to a gene: 11. This CDR3 is built from 16 residues. Original processing methods: Estimates of nucleated cell counts were drawn from the amplification of reference gene primers. Libraries were prepared by immunoSEQ multiplex PCR; TCRdb keeps only in-frame clonotypes and omits some of them. From that table come the V and J calls and clone size; the DNA was used to work out D and trimming. The sample holds 310,000 or so clones, approximately 85% seen once. Sequencing was carried out using peripheral blood. The origin of this receptor is a woman between 50 and 59 years old with acute or convalescent COVID-19. The chain uses TRBV19 and TRBJ2-7, with TRBD2 identical over 8 bases. CDR3 region: CASSSPSGRMAYEQYF. CDR3 coding DNA: TGTGCCAGTAGTTCCCCGAGCGGGAGAATGGCCTACGAGCAGTACTTC.